Below are 30 T cell receptor beta chains sequenced from a single sample in a study of PD-1 blockade in classical Hodgkin lymphoma. Every single patient, without exception, relapsed after autologous stem cell transplantation, and brentuximab vedotin exposure varied. Data came from immunoSEQ multiplex PCR; TCRdb stores just in-frame clones and leaves some out. The top ten clones hold 9.7% of a sample with around 58,000 clones, around nine tenths of them seen once. Sequenced material: peripheral blood mononuclear cells (PBMCs), taken at baseline. The source is a human donor with classical Hodgkin lymphoma.

This chain uses TRBV5-6 with TRBJ1-1; TRBD1 might be the D (5 bases). Trimming removed 1 base at V and 10 bases at J, with 14 bases between. The CDR3 is made up of 13 amino acids. Per the germline V gene, CDR1 is SGHDT and CDR2 is YYEEEE. The CDR3 loop is CASSLSGTGGAFF. DNA for the CDR3: TGTGCCAGCAGCTTGTCGGGAACAGGCGGAGCTTTCTTT.

The CDR3 is CASSFRWEGFNEQFF. CDR3 nucleotide sequence: TGCGCCAGCAGCTTTAGGTGGGAGGGATTCAATGAGCAGTTCTTC. The chain has TRBV5-1 and TRBJ2-1, with 7 bases aligning to TRBD2. This CDR3 spans 15 amino acids. The V gene's germline CDR1 is SGHRS and CDR2 YFSETQ. V dropped 2 bases and J dropped 6; count of bases not matched to a gene: 8.

This clone has just one count. This sequence joins TRBV6-1 and TRBJ2-7; TRBD2 aligns across 11 bases. In germline, CDR1 is MNHNS, CDR2 SASEGT. J gave up 2 bases and V 6 bases, and 3 bases lay outside the gene matches. The CDR3 has 14 amino acids. The CDR3 spells CASRGTSGAYEQYF. CDR3 nucleotides: TGTGCCAGCAGAGGGACTAGCGGAGCCTACGAGCAGTACTTC.

This chain joins TRBV28 and TRBJ2-7; D is unclear. The CDR3 contains 13 residues. Looked up from germline, CDR1 is MDHEN and CDR2 is SYDVKM. V shed 3 bases and J shed 3 bases, with 9 bases lying between them. The CDR3 sequence is CASSLRANYEQYF. CDR3 nucleotide sequence: TGTGCCAGCAGTTTGAGAGCCAACTACGAGCAGTACTTC.

V usage is TRBV15 and J usage is TRBJ1-3; D is undetermined. Germline-derived CDR1 and CDR2 are LNHNV and YYDKDF (reference sequence). The V end was cut by 1 base, the J end by 4 bases, with 11 bases between. The CDR3 has 15 amino acids. CDR3 DNA sequence: TGTGCCACCAGCAGAGCAGGAGTGGGGGGAAACACCATATATTTT. It specifies CATSRAGVGGNTIYF.

This chain links TRBV27 with TRBJ2-1; D is possibly TRBD2 (5 bases). V lost 8 bases to trimming and J lost 4 bases, with 18 bases between them. Germline V gene data show CDR1 as MNHEY and CDR2 as SMNVEV (reference sequence). CDR3 length: 15 amino acids. The CDR3 sequence is CASGLLMGYYNEQFF. DNA for the CDR3: TGTGCCAGCGGACTCTTAATGGGCTATTACAATGAGCAGTTCTTC.

This chain connects TRBV27 to TRBJ2-1, with 15 bases identical to TRBD2. Germline CDR1 is MNHEY and CDR2 is SMNVEV (reference sequence). The CDR3 has 17 residues. Trimming cost V 4 bases and J 12 bases; bases outside gene matches: 13. The CDR3 loop reads CASSWSYPGLAGGGQFF. The DNA for the CDR3 is TGTGCCAGCAGTTGGAGTTATCCGGGACTAGCGGGAGGTGGGCAGTTCTTC.

The chain joins TRBV27 to TRBJ2-7; possibly TRBD1 for D (6 bases). Trimming left V 4 bases short and J 3 bases short, with 10 bases between. The CDR3 totals 13 residues. CDR1 is MNHEY, CDR2 SMNVEV, per germline (reference sequence). The CDR3 is CASSYGQNYEQYF. CDR3 DNA sequence: TGTGCCAGCAGTTATGGACAGAACTACGAGCAGTACTTC.

The chain joins TRBV21-1 to TRBJ2-3. TRBV21-1 is listed as a pseudogene. The CDR3 extends over 17 amino acids. CDR3 nucleotide sequence: TGTGCCAGCAAGGGGATACAGGAGGTAAGAGTTGGGGTTACGCAGTATTTT. As protein: CASKGIQEVRVGVTQYF.

This sequence joins TRBV6-6 and TRBJ1-1, with 8 bases fitting TRBD1. The trim removed 6 bases at V and 6 bases at J, leaving 6 bases unmatched. CDR1 is MNHNY and CDR2 is SVGAGI in the germline V gene (reference sequence). This CDR3 region has 13 residues. CDR3 sequence: CASSLQGEPEAFF. CDR3 DNA sequence: TGTGCCAGCAGCCTACAGGGGGAGCCTGAAGCTTTCTTT.

The V call is TRBV15, the J call TRBJ2-5, with 7 nucleotides matching TRBD2. The length of the CDR3 is 15 residues. Germline trimming cut 0 bases from V and 1 base from J; bases unmatched to any gene: 2. Germline CDR1 is LNHNV and CDR2 is YYDKDF (reference sequence). The CDR3 sequence is CATSRDGRGQETQYF. The CDR3, as DNA: TGTGCCACCAGCAGAGATGGGAGGGGCCAAGAGACCCAGTACTTC.

The chain recombines TRBV10-3 with TRBJ2-7; D remains unclear. Germline lookup yields CDR1 ENHRY and CDR2 SYGVKD. V lost 8 bases and J lost 2, with 13 bases in between. CDR3 length: 13 residues. The CDR3 protein is CAIQAEPAYEQYF. DNA for the CDR3: TGTGCCATCCAGGCGGAACCAGCCTACGAGCAGTACTTC.

This clone was seen only a few times. V usage is TRBV13 and J usage is TRBJ2-1; D is possibly TRBD2 (6 bases). The CDR3 consists of 16 residues. The germline V gene encodes CDR1 PRHDT and CDR2 FYEKMQ (reference sequence). The germline V and J ends were trimmed by 1 base and 7 bases, with 17 bases remaining between them. CDR3 DNA: TGTGCCAGCAGCTTAGCGGGCGGAGGGGCGAGGAATGAGCAGTTCTTC. Translation: CASSLAGGGARNEQFF.

The rearrangement uses TRBV27 and TRBJ2-5; D is unresolved. The germline V and J ends were trimmed by 2 bases and 3 bases, with 10 bases remaining between them. CDR3 length equals 14 residues. Per the germline V gene, CDR1 is MNHEY and CDR2 is SMNVEV (reference sequence). CDR3 region: CASSLRAPKETQYF. The CDR3, as DNA: TGTGCCAGCAGTTTAAGGGCCCCCAAAGAGACCCAGTACTTC.

This chain connects TRBV6-1 to TRBJ1-2; 7 bases map to TRBD1. CDR1 MNHNS and CDR2 SASEGT come from the germline V gene. After removal of 6 bases from V and 2 bases from J, the junction contained 6 bases not matched to a gene. This CDR3 is 14 amino acids long. The DNA of the CDR3 is TGTGCCAGCAGGAGGGGGACAGAGAACTATGGCTACACCTTC. It yields the protein CASRRGTENYGYTF.

This chain uses TRBV9 with TRBJ1-5; D may be TRBD1 (5 bases). CDR1 is SGDLS, CDR2 YYNGEE, per germline. Trimming removed 4 bases from V and 6 bases from J, with 11 bases in between. This CDR3 comprises 13 residues. The CDR3 sequence is CASSPGGGQPQHF. CDR3 bases: TGTGCCAGCAGCCCCGGGGGGGGTCAGCCCCAGCATTTT.

The V gene is TRBV5-1, the J gene TRBJ2-6; D not resolved. CDR3 length: 15 residues. V was pared by 2 bases and J by 0 bases, with 6 bases between. Germline loops: CDR1 SGHRS, CDR2 YFSETQ. DNA of the CDR3: TGCGCCAGCAGCTTATGGTCCTCTGGGGCCAACGTCCTGACTTTC. It is translated as CASSLWSSGANVLTF.

In its sample, this clone was seen once. This rearrangement joins TRBV9 to TRBJ2-5; D gene uncertain. Germline assignment: CDR1 SGDLS and CDR2 YYNGEE. The CDR3 extends over 13 amino acids. The germline V and J ends were trimmed by 3 bases and 4 bases, with 10 bases remaining between them. The DNA of the CDR3 is TGTGCCAGCAGCGCGGCTAGTCGAGAGACCCAGTACTTC. Its translation: CASSAASRETQYF.

The V gene is TRBV13, the J gene TRBJ1-5; no firm D call. This CDR3 region has 14 residues. V lost 3 bases and J lost 6, with 12 bases in between. Germline V gene lookup returns CDR1 PRHDT and CDR2 FYEKMQ (reference sequence). CDR3 DNA: TGTGCCAGCAGCTTCGGAACTTCGGGTCAGCCCCAGCATTTT. Encoded protein: CASSFGTSGQPQHF. The variable domain in full, with the rest retrieved from reference TRBV13 and TRBJ1-5, is AAGVIQSPRHLIKEKRETATLKCYPIPRHDTVYWYQQGPGQDPQFLISFYEKMQSDKGSIPDRFSAQQFSDYHSELNMSSLELGDSALYFCASSFGTSGQPQHFGDGTRLSIL.

CDR3 in DNA: TGTGCCAGCTCGCGACGGACTAGCGGGAGCACAGATACGCAGTATTTT. This codes for CASSRRTSGSTDTQYF. The chain carries TRBV18 and TRBJ2-3; 11 bases fit TRBD2. Germline trimming cut 6 bases from V and 0 bases from J; bases unmatched to any gene: 5. The CDR3 spans 16 residues. CDR1 is KGHSH and CDR2 is LQKENI in the germline V gene. The full variable domain, with the rest looked up from reference TRBV18 and TRBJ2-3, is NAGVMQNPRHLVRRRGQEARLRCSPMKGHSHVYWYRQLPEEGLKFMVYLQKENIIDESGMPKERFSAEFPKEGPSILRIQQVVRGDSAAYFCASSRRTSGSTDTQYFGPGTRLTVL.

The chain joins TRBV28 to TRBJ1-5; 11 bases are a match to TRBD1. V trimming: 5 bases; J trimming: 6 bases; junction bases outside the gene matches: 9. The CDR3 loop spans 16 amino acids. Germline-derived CDR1 and CDR2 are MDHEN and SYDVKM. CDR3 in amino acids: CASSLNGQGARQPQHF. The CDR3, as DNA: TGTGCCAGCAGTCTGAATGGACAGGGGGCGCGTCAGCCCCAGCATTTT.

The V call is TRBV19, the J call TRBJ2-3, with 13 bases lining up with TRBD2. Germline V gene sequence: CDR1 LNHDA, CDR2 SQIVND (reference sequence). The CDR3 has 17 residues. V lost 4 bases, J lost 3 bases, and 7 bases stayed unmatched. CDR3 coding DNA: TGTGCCAGTAGTACCTACGGACTAGCGGGAGCAACAGATACGCAGTATTTT. It encodes CASSTYGLAGATDTQYF.

The chain employs TRBV28 and TRBJ1-2; D is unresolved. Germline V lookup: CDR1 MDHEN, CDR2 SYDVKM. V gave up 5 bases and J gave up 0 bases, with 4 bases separating them. The CDR3 length is 12 residues. CDR3 sequence: CASSPTNYGYTF. The CDR3 DNA reads as TGTGCCAGCAGTCCAACTAACTATGGCTACACCTTC.

This clone has a single count. The rearrangement links TRBV28 to TRBJ1-2; tentative D call: TRBD1 (6 bases). The CDR3 is 13 amino acids. Deletions cut 5 bases from V and 2 bases from J, with 9 bases between. CDR1 and CDR2 (germline): MDHEN, SYDVKM. This CDR3 reads CASSRTANYGYTF. CDR3 nucleotides: TGTGCCAGCAGTCGGACAGCGAACTATGGCTACACCTTC.

The chain carries TRBV5-6 and TRBJ1-1; TRBD1 is a possible D gene (6 bases). This CDR3 is 14 amino acids long. The V end was cut by 1 base, the J end by 1 base, with 8 bases between. From germline, CDR1 is SGHDT and CDR2 YYEEEE. The CDR3 DNA reads as TGTGCCAGCAGCTTGAGAGGGGGGAACACTGAAGCTTTCTTT. This sequence encodes CASSLRGGNTEAFF.

The chain is built from TRBV14 and TRBJ2-2; 8 positions match TRBD2. The CDR3 covers 15 residues. Germline values: CDR1 SGHDN, CDR2 FVKESK. J was trimmed by 7 bases and V by 4 bases; bases with no gene match: 8. CDR3 sequence reads: CASSLGLVSGGELFF. CDR3 DNA sequence: TGTGCCAGCAGCCTGGGACTAGTTAGTGGCGGGGAGCTGTTTTTT.

The rearrangement uses TRBV28 and TRBJ2-2; D uncertain. Between the trimmed V and J ends, which lost 5 bases and 4 bases, there was a span of 5 bases. The CDR3 loop spans 12 amino acids. Germline V gene sequence: CDR1 MDHEN, CDR2 SYDVKM. The CDR3, as DNA: TGTGCCAGCAGTCTGAGCACCGGGGAGCTGTTTTTT. It translates to CASSLSTGELFF.

This clone occurred a few times. This chain connects TRBV7-2 to TRBJ1-5; D gene ambiguous. The CDR3 length is 14 residues. Per the germline V gene, CDR1 is SGHTA and CDR2 is FQGNSA. V was pared by 3 bases and J by 8 bases, with 14 bases between. The CDR3 sequence: CASSFRPGNEPQHF. The CDR3 DNA sequence: TGTGCCAGCAGCTTTCGACCCGGGAACGAGCCCCAGCATTTT.

The rearrangement links TRBV4-1 to TRBJ2-2; unclear D gene. Germline CDR1 and CDR2: MGHRA and YSYEKL. This CDR3 contains 13 residues. The V and J ends lost 1 base and 4 bases respectively, with 4 bases between them. The CDR3 loop reads CASSQVLTGELFF. The CDR3 coding sequence is TGCGCCAGCAGCCAAGTGCTCACCGGGGAGCTGTTTTTT.

The chain recombines TRBV27 with TRBJ2-2; 7 bases align to TRBD1. Germline V gene sequence: CDR1 MNHEY, CDR2 SMNVEV (reference sequence). Trimming at V came to 5 bases and at J to 7 bases, leaving 10 bases not matched to a gene. The CDR3 has 15 amino acids. The CDR3 DNA is TGTGCCAGCAGTACCAGGACAGGCGGCGTCGGGGAGCTGTTTTTT. Protein sequence: CASSTRTGGVGELFF.